Sequencing of this T cell receptor beta chain was carried out in a study of T cell repertoires in ileal Crohn's disease. Some clones are missing from TCRdb's copy, which holds only in-frame ones; the method was immunoSEQ multiplex PCR. The sample consists of 5,000 to 6,000 clones, around 81% of them appearing once. Whole-study results and caveats: Endoscopic recurrence occurred in every patient whose clonality exceeded 26.8%.

The ends lost 6 bases at V and 0 bases at J; junction bases unmatched: 14. CDR3 length: 20 residues. Germline assignment: CDR1 WNHNN and CDR2 SYGVQD (reference sequence). A note on this clone: Antigen specificity is unknown.

This receptor was taken from an adult with Crohn's disease. The rearrangement links TRBV10-1 to TRBJ2-4; TRBD2 agrees at 13 bases. The sample taken for sequencing was ileal tissue. The CDR3 sequence is CASRGLAGALGFIAKNIQYF. The CDR3 nucleotides read TGCGCCAGCAGAGGACTAGCGGGGGCCCTCGGATTTATAGCCAAAAACATTCAGTACTTC.